This T cell receptor beta chain was captured by sequencing in a study of shared clonotypes between healthy human individuals. Study-wide background: A donor's plate count was three for CD4 naive and three for CD4 memory; CD8 naive had two and CD8 memory one. Study-wide points: Non-shared clonotypes had lower generation probabilities than clonotypes shared by all four sorted-subset donors. Compared with memory subsets, naive subsets generally had larger estimated richness.

As handled by the study authors: ImmunoSEQ gave junction-only sequences without quality scores, so filtering differed. This table comes from immunoSEQ multiplex PCR, and its TCRdb copy is limited to in-frame clones, with some not included. That table supplies the V and J calls and clone size; D and trimming were determined from the DNA. The sample consists of approximately 1.1 million clones, roughly 74% of them appearing once. For this clone: Its antigen remains unknown.

The CDR3 contains 16 residues. Trimming pared 2 bases from V and 0 bases from J, leaving 11 bases between. CDR1 and CDR2 (germline): SGHTA, FQGNSA. The clonotype was recovered from a man between 18 and 35 years old in good health. Some clones in this sample may be carry-over from other donors' samples. The genes are TRBV7-2 and TRBJ2-1; tentative D call: TRBD1 (6 bases). Sequences were obtained from memory CD4+ T cells from PBMCs. Subset of the sample: CD45RA-negative fraction. CDR3 sequence reads: CASSLQGTSSYNEQFF. In DNA form, the CDR3 reads TGTGCCAGCAGCTTACAGGGGACAAGCTCCTACAATGAGCAGTTCTTC.